This T cell receptor (beta chain) was documented in a study of blood T cell repertoires in COVID-19. In the source study's methods: Nucleated cell counts were estimated from reference gene primer amplification. Assay used: immunoSEQ multiplex PCR; TCRdb lists only in-frame clones, some missing. The DNA gave D and trimming, while V, J and clone size come from that table. The sample includes roughly 250,000 clones, 85% to 90% of them seen just once. The CDR3 consists of 16 residues. V trimming: 5 bases; J trimming: 6 bases; junction bases outside the gene matches: 10. CDR1 is SGHAT and CDR2 is FQNNGV in the germline V gene.

Sequenced sample: peripheral blood. This chain links TRBV11-2 with TRBJ2-1; TRBD2 agrees at 10 bases. This TCR was recovered from a woman aged 40 to 49 with acute or convalescent COVID-19. CDR3: CASSLRNSGGSNEQFF. The CDR3, as DNA: TGTGCCAGCAGCCTCCGGAATAGCGGGGGGTCCAATGAGCAGTTCTTC.